This T cell receptor (beta chain) was captured in a study of blood T cell repertoires in COVID-19 (dated by TCRdb to the early 2020s). About the investigation overall: Samples from collaborators originated in the United States, Italy and Spain and spanned both the acute and convalescent phases of COVID-19. The prospective study material was composed of cDNA or gDNA derived from T cells, B-cell-depleted T cells, or PBMCs. The dataset comprised deeply sampled blood TCRbeta repertoires from subjects exposed to, actively infected with, or recovered from COVID-19. The repertoires were made available in a free public database intended to serve as a resource for research on the immune response to SARS-CoV-2. The samples were drawn from the first 160 participants of the ongoing ImmuneRACE study and from over a thousand subjects provided by 6 global collaborators. Sample metadata almost always included a de-identified subject ID, COVID-19 status, age in years and sex. Where available, HLA class I and class II types were taken from metadata supplied by the sample provider and were not determined by assay-based typing. What the work shows at the level of the full study, not this receptor alone: The amount of clinical and demographic metadata varied by source and participant and was provided uncurated.

V is shortened by 5 bases, J by 2 bases, and the region joining them spans 12 bases. For CDR1 and CDR2, the germline V gene (reference sequence) lists WNHNN and SYGVQD. Counted from cysteine to phenylalanine, this CDR3 has 14 amino acids. The CDR3 DNA has 42 bases and is translated from base 1. The immunoSEQ Assay, a bias-controlled multiplex PCR, was used to amplify TCRbeta CDR3 regions from genomic DNA. The paper's processing steps were these. The number of nucleated cells in each sample was estimated by amplification of reference gene primers within the assay. To quantify the absolute abundance of each unique TCRbeta CDR3 rearrangement, sequence reads were collapsed and filtered. For each sample, productive Simpson clonality was calculated by taking the square root of Simpson's diversity index across productive rearrangements. Held by TCRdb, this immuneACCESS table contains in-frame sequences only and omits some clones. Under half of the omission traces to an unresolved V gene where checked; the cause of the rest is unknown. Clone size and the V and J calls come from that table; the DNA yielded D and trimming. In this sample the table shows about 350,000 clones, roughly 90% of which occur a single time. In total, the top ten clones hold just under 3% of the sample.

This clone is a singleton in its sample. The antigen it recognizes is unknown. No much larger clonotype is one base removed from it; base qualities were not supplied. Participants in the prospective study were aged about 18 to 89 years, lived in under 30 United States geographic areas, and enrolled through a virtual design. In the prospective study, participants were assigned to cohorts based on the clinical history participants reported in a screening survey and a study questionnaire. Recovered participants in ImmuneRACE Cohort 3 were defined by two consecutive negative NP/OP PCR tests, clearance by a healthcare professional, or resolution of symptoms. Mobile phlebotomists in the prospective study collected whole blood, serum and a nasopharyngeal or oropharyngeal swab from every participant. Additional blood draws and questionnaires over an approximately two-month period could optionally be provided by prospective study participants. Before DNA extraction, blood samples from the prospective study were shipped at room temperature or frozen.

The receptor was derived from a woman aged 25 to 39 who had recovered from COVID-19. The sequence links TRBV10-1 to TRBJ1-1, with no reliable assignment of the D segment. Material: PBMCs or T cells enriched from blood (not recorded which). The CDR3 protein sequence reads: CASSSGSLNTEAFF. At the DNA level, the sequence is TGCGCCAGCAGTTCGGGATCTTTAAACACTGAAGCTTTCTTT.